One sample yielded the 2 T cell receptor beta chains listed below, sequenced in a study of cytomegalovirus exposure and HLA in healthy donors. PCR involved 60 Vbeta and 13 Jbeta primers. Sequencing was performed with immunoSEQ multiplex PCR; in TCRdb, only in-frame clones are kept and a portion is missing. The sample has about 81,000 clones; around 80% are singletons. Sequenced sample: PBMCs. These receptors all come from a man aged 50 to 59 in good health and CMV-seropositive.

V and J are TRBV13 and TRBJ1-1; perhaps TRBD1 as D (5 bases). This CDR3 is built from 12 residues. The germline CDR1 and CDR2 sequences are PRHDT and FYEKMQ (reference sequence). V lost 5 bases and J lost 10, with 14 bases in between. CDR3 loop: CASSLYGGGAFF. CDR3 DNA: TGTGCCAGCAGCCTCTACGGGGGAGGAGCTTTCTTT.

This clone was found a few times. The rearrangement links TRBV16 to TRBJ1-4, with D tentatively TRBD1 (6 bases). Per the germline V gene, CDR1 is KGHSY and CDR2 is FQNENV. This CDR3 contains 15 residues. Trimming left V 0 bases short and J 6 bases short, with 11 bases between. The CDR3 reads CASSQSGQIYEKLFF. CDR3 DNA sequence: TGTGCCAGCAGCCAATCCGGACAGATTTATGAAAAACTGTTTTTT.